The 18 T cell receptor beta chains in this list originate from one sample, sequenced in a study of T cells of healthy individuals. TCRdb passed the 5' RACE reads through MiXCR, listing each CDR3 protein once. The sample has about 96,000 distinct CDR3 sequences, about 16% seen once. These receptors were obtained from a human donor in good health.

There are a few counts of this clonotype. The gene calls are TRBV6-1 and TRBJ1-2, with D maybe TRBD1 (6 bases). V lost 3 bases to trimming and J lost 1 base, with 15 bases between them. Germline CDR1 and CDR2: MNHNS and SASEGT. There are 16 residues in the CDR3. As DNA, the CDR3 is TGTGCCAGCAGTGATAGGGGGGGACTCCTTAACTATGGCTACACCTTC. This translates into CASSDRGGLLNYGYTF.

The rearrangement uses TRBV6-5 and TRBJ2-1; 8 bases fit TRBD2. V shed 6 bases and J 4 bases; nucleotides not matched to a gene: 11. The CDR3 loop spans 16 amino acids. Germline assignment: CDR1 MNHEY and CDR2 SVGAGI. CDR3 sequence: CASSPSGTRSYNEQFF. CDR3 DNA sequence: TGTGCCAGCAGCCCGTCCGGGACTAGGTCGTACAATGAGCAGTTCTTC.

V usage is TRBV6-2 or TRBV6-3 and J usage is TRBJ2-7; D possibly corresponds to TRBD2 (5 bases). Germline CDR1 MNHEY, CDR2 SVGEGT. The CDR3 extends over 13 amino acids. Trimming cost V 8 bases and J 4 bases, with 15 bases left between them. Here the CDR3 DNA reads TGTGCCAGCGGAGTGGACTCCCAATACGAGCAGTACTTC. It specifies CASGVDSQYEQYF.

This clonotype was seen more than once but under ten times. This rearrangement joins TRBV9 to TRBJ2-5; 7 positions agree with TRBD1. Germline V gives CDR1 SGDLS, CDR2 YYNGEE. The CDR3 spans 17 residues. V gave up 5 bases and J gave up 4 bases; unmatched junction bases: 17. The CDR3 reads CASRAGRQGEFSETQYF. The CDR3 region has the DNA TGTGCCAGCAGAGCAGGGAGACAGGGAGAATTTTCAGAGACCCAGTACTTC.

The chain joins TRBV5-1 to TRBJ2-1, with TRBD2 identical over 9 bases. The V segment lost 0 bases and the J segment 6 bases; nucleotides outside the gene matches: 4. This CDR3 region has 15 residues. Germline lookup yields CDR1 SGHRS and CDR2 YFSETQ. The CDR3 here is CASSLVAGVTNEQFF. CDR3 DNA sequence: TGCGCCAGCAGCTTGGTAGCGGGGGTCACCAATGAGCAGTTCTTC.

V usage is TRBV20-1 and J usage is TRBJ1-6; tentatively, D is TRBD1 (5 bases). Trimming took 5 bases from V and 7 from J, leaving 12 bases between them. CDR1 DFQATT and CDR2 SNEGSKA come from the germline V gene (reference sequence). The CDR3 totals 13 residues. The CDR3: CSARDQGNSPLHF. In nucleotides, the CDR3 is TGCAGTGCTCGGGACCAAGGCAATTCACCCCTCCACTTT.

The V gene is TRBV5-1, the J gene TRBJ2-7, with D possibly matching TRBD1 (5 bases). The V and J ends lost 1 base and 5 bases respectively, with 13 bases between them. Germline V lookup: CDR1 SGHRS, CDR2 YFSETQ. The CDR3 extends over 14 amino acids. Written as DNA, the CDR3 is TGCGCCAGCAGCTTGTCGGCCAGGGAAGACGAGCAGTACTTC. Its translation: CASSLSAREDEQYF. Variable domain in full (rest from reference TRBV5-1 and TRBJ2-7): KAGVTQTPRYLIKTRGQQVTLSCSPISGHRSVSWYQQTPGQGLQFLFEYFSETQRNKGNFPGRFSGRQFSNSRSEMNVSTLELGDSALYLCASSLSAREDEQYFGPGTRLTVT.

This clonotype has a count of ten or more. The chain couples TRBV15 to TRBJ1-2; 9 bases line up with TRBD1. Germline V lookup: CDR1 LNHNV, CDR2 YYDKDF (reference sequence). The CDR3 loop spans 13 amino acids. V lost 4 bases and J lost 7; bases outside the gene matches: 4. CDR3 DNA sequence: TGTGCCACCAGCAAAACAGGGGGCGGTGGCTACACCTTC. Amino acid sequence: CATSKTGGGGYTF.

This clonotype was recorded a few times. The rearrangement joins TRBV4-1 to TRBJ2-1; D possibly uses TRBD1 or TRBD2 (5 bases each). Germline V gene lookup returns CDR1 MGHRA and CDR2 YSYEKL. Trimming took 0 bases from V and 6 from J, leaving 15 bases between them. This CDR3 comprises 16 residues. CDR3 region: CASSQDWDQPPNEQFF. The CDR3 DNA follows: TGCGCCAGCAGCCAAGATTGGGACCAACCCCCCAATGAGCAGTTCTTC.

The chain is built from TRBV9 and TRBJ2-1, with a weak D call TRBD1 (5 bases). Trimming stripped 2 bases from V and 0 bases from J, with 12 bases between. CDR1 SGDLS and CDR2 YYNGEE come from the germline V gene. The CDR3 totals 16 residues. The CDR3 protein is CASSVAGKSSYNEQFF. CDR3 in DNA: TGTGCCAGCAGCGTCGCAGGGAAGAGCTCCTACAATGAGCAGTTCTTC.

J is TRBJ2-2 and V is TRBV15; D unresolved. CDR3 length: 15 amino acids. Per the germline V gene, CDR1 is LNHNV and CDR2 is YYDKDF (reference sequence). The CDR3 DNA sequence: TGTGCAAAAAGAAGAGATAAGGGTTACACCGGGGAGCTGTTTTTT. Amino acid sequence: CAKRRDKGYTGELFF.

The rearrangement links TRBV3-1 to TRBJ2-5; tentatively, D is TRBD1 (6 bases). Trimming pared 4 bases from V and 5 bases from J, leaving 17 bases between. The CDR3 loop spans 15 amino acids. CDR1 and CDR2 from the germline V gene are LGHDT and YNNKEL (reference sequence). Here the CDR3 DNA reads TGTGCCAGCAGCCGGACAGCCTCCCTGGGGGAGACCCAGTACTTC. Amino acid sequence: CASSRTASLGETQYF.

The table lists this clonotype with many counts. The chain uses TRBV12-3 or TRBV12-4 and TRBJ2-5, with 13 bases that match TRBD2. Trimming cost V 5 bases and J 1 base; bases outside gene matches: 13. The CDR3 sequence is 19 residues long. The CDR3 region is CASSANPGLAGSTQETQYF. CDR3 coding DNA: TGTGCCAGCAGTGCCAACCCGGGACTAGCGGGGTCTACCCAAGAGACCCAGTACTTC.

In its sample, this clonotype was seen many times. The chain recombines TRBV5-3 with TRBJ2-1, with a tentative D call TRBD2 (7 bases). TRBV5-3 belongs to the ORF category, with a function that is uncertain. V gave up 4 bases and J gave up 9 bases, with 20 bases separating them. The CDR3 is made up of 15 amino acids. CDR3: CARSPTGGGECEQFF. CDR3 in DNA: TGTGCCAGAAGCCCAACGGGCGGGGGCGAGTGTGAGCAGTTCTTC.

The table lists this clonotype with a few counts. The CDR3 DNA follows: TGTGCCAGCAGTTTCCAGGGGAGGGCAAGAAAGAACACTGAAGCTTTCTTT. This codes for CASSFQGRARKNTEAFF. The chain has TRBV6-2 or TRBV6-3 and TRBJ1-1; D possibly corresponds to TRBD1 (6 bases). There are 17 residues in the CDR3. Germline V gene sequence: CDR1 MNHEY, CDR2 SVGEGT. V was clipped by 4 bases and J by 1 base, with 19 bases between them.

A few counts support this clonotype. The chain couples TRBV7-2 to TRBJ2-1, with 9 bases lining up with TRBD2. V dropped 1 base and J dropped 4; count of bases not matched to a gene: 8. Germline V gene lookup returns CDR1 SGHTA and CDR2 FQGNSA. The CDR3 contains 17 residues. The CDR3 loop reads CASSLGLQRGVYNEQFF. The DNA of the CDR3 is TGTGCCAGCAGCTTAGGGCTCCAGCGGGGGGTTTACAATGAGCAGTTCTTC.

DNA of the CDR3: TGTGCCAGCCCAGGGGCTAGCGGGAGTCAAGAGACCCAGTACTTC. This gives the protein CASPGASGSQETQYF. The V call is TRBV5-5, the J call TRBJ2-5; TRBD2 matches 10 bases. J was trimmed by 2 bases and V by 7 bases; bases with no gene match: 8. The CDR3 has 15 amino acids. Germline-derived CDR1 and CDR2 are SGHKS and YYEKEE (reference sequence).

This clonotype was picked up many times. This CDR3 is CASSPPLSGNTIYF. The CDR3 DNA reads as TGTGCCAGCAGTCCCCCCCTCTCTGGAAACACCATATATTTT. This chain uses TRBV28 with TRBJ1-3; no clear D. V was clipped by 5 bases and J by 0 bases, with 8 bases between them. CDR1 and CDR2 from the germline V gene are MDHEN and SYDVKM. The CDR3 loop spans 14 amino acids.